Shown below are 3 T cell receptor beta chains from a single sample sequenced in a study of T cell repertoires in cytomegalovirus infection. Their target antigens are unknown. TCRdb processed the reads anew with MiXCR; each CDR3 protein has one entry. The sample yields about a million distinct CDR3 sequences, approximately 33% seen once. The specimen comprised cultured CD8+ T cells from PBMCs, sampled from culture after CMV antigen stimulation. These receptors all stem from a human donor in good health (CMV status not recorded). Some clones in this sample may be carry-over from other donors' samples.

The chain links TRBV25-1 to TRBJ2-1, with 15 bases fitting TRBD2. The CDR3 covers 20 residues. With 5 bases clipped from V and 0 bases from J, the junction kept 11 bases outside the gene matches. CDR1 is MGHDK and CDR2 is SYGVNS in the germline V gene. CDR3 in amino acids: CASSPKWTSGGAGSYNEQFF. In nucleotides, the CDR3 is TGTGCCAGCAGTCCCAAATGGACTAGCGGGGGGGCAGGCTCCTACAATGAGCAGTTCTTC.

The DNA for the CDR3 is TGTGCCAGCACCTCTCAGGGTCCGGATACGCAGTATTTT. This encodes CASTSQGPDTQYF. The gene calls are TRBV7-9 and TRBJ2-3; tentatively, D is TRBD1 (5 bases). Germline V gives CDR1 SEHNR, CDR2 FQNEAQ (reference sequence). V gave up 7 bases and J gave up 6 bases, with 14 bases separating them. The CDR3 runs 13 residues.

The chain is built from TRBV10-3 and TRBJ1-3; weak D call: TRBD1 (5 bases). CDR1 is ENHRY and CDR2 is SYGVKD in the germline V gene. This CDR3 has 17 amino acids. With 3 bases removed from V and 2 bases from J, the gap between germline ends came to 17 bases. The CDR3 loop reads CAISDFIRDPTGNTIYF. The CDR3 region has the DNA TGTGCCATCAGTGACTTCATCCGGGACCCAACTGGAAACACCATATATTTT.